A single sample gave rise to the 32 T cell receptor beta chains below, sequenced in a study of CD8 T cells in Susac syndrome. An input of about 0.45 to 1 ug of RNA was subjected to reverse transcription using random hexamers. MiXCR, applied by TCRdb to the immunoSEQ multiplex PCR reads, yields one record per CDR3 protein. This table has around 140,000 distinct CDR3 sequences, approximately 94% appearing once. Sequencing was carried out using CD4+ T cells from PBMCs. The receptor source for this set is a human donor in good health.

The V call is TRBV30, the J call TRBJ2-3; D is undetermined. The V gene lost 3 bases and the J gene lost 8 bases, with 15 bases spanning the gap. Germline loops: CDR1 GTSNPN, CDR2 SVGIG (reference sequence). This CDR3 region has 13 residues. CDR3 loop: CAWSVGLTGTQYF. As DNA, the CDR3 is TGTGCCTGGAGCGTTGGTCTGACTGGTACGCAGTATTTT.

The rearrangement links TRBV4-1 to TRBJ2-2, with 8 bases aligning to TRBD1. Germline V gene lookup returns CDR1 MGHRA and CDR2 YSYEKL. The CDR3 sequence is 14 residues long. The V and J ends lost 4 bases and 6 bases, in that order; junction bases with no gene match: 4. The CDR3 nucleotides read TGCGCCAGCAGCCCAGGGGGCAGAGCCGGGGAGCTGTTTTTT. It encodes CASSPGGRAGELFF.

The V and J genes are TRBV19 and TRBJ2-7; TRBD2 matches at 7 bases. Germline V gene data show CDR1 as LNHDA and CDR2 as SQIVND (reference sequence). The CDR3 runs to 15 residues. The trim removed 7 bases at V and 1 base at J, leaving 10 bases unmatched. For the CDR3, the DNA is TGTGCCAGTAACACGGGAGGAGCCAGATCCTACGAGCAGTACTTC. Translation gives CASNTGGARSYEQYF.

V and J are TRBV4-2 and TRBJ1-1, with D possibly matching TRBD1 (6 bases). The CDR3 consists of 17 residues. V lost 0 bases, J lost 0 bases, and 14 bases lay in between. Germline CDR1 reads LGHNA; CDR2 reads YNFKEQ. CDR3 residues: CASSQDEQGGMNTEAFF. DNA of the CDR3: TGTGCCAGCAGCCAAGATGAACAGGGAGGCATGAACACTGAAGCTTTCTTT.

V is TRBV30 and J is TRBJ2-6; no firm D call. With 5 bases removed from V and 2 bases from J, the gap between germline ends came to 10 bases. This CDR3 is 14 amino acids long. Germline V gene sequence: CDR1 GTSNPN, CDR2 SVGIG (reference sequence). The DNA for the CDR3 is TGTGCCTGGGGGCGCGGAACTGGGGCCAACGTCCTGACTTTC. It specifies CAWGRGTGANVLTF.

The rearrangement links TRBV18 to TRBJ2-7; D gene unclear. V dropped 2 bases and J dropped 0 bases, with 8 bases sitting between them. The CDR3 has 14 residues. Germline loops: CDR1 KGHSH, CDR2 LQKENI. The CDR3 sequence: CASSPSADSYEQYF. DNA for the CDR3: TGTGCCAGCTCACCATCGGCAGACTCCTACGAGCAGTACTTC.

The DNA of the CDR3 is TGTGCCAGCTCACCAAAAACTAGCGGGATTAAAGCCTACGAGCAGTACTTC. This sequence encodes CASSPKTSGIKAYEQYF. This chain joins TRBV18 and TRBJ2-7; TRBD2 matches 10 bases. Germline CDR1 and CDR2: KGHSH and LQKENI. The CDR3 is 17 residues long. J lost 2 bases, V lost 2 bases, and 9 bases had no gene match.

The gene calls are TRBV18 and TRBJ2-2; D is unresolved. The CDR3 sequence is 16 residues long. CDR1 and CDR2 from the germline V gene are KGHSH and LQKENI. With 0 bases removed from V and 3 bases from J, the gap between germline ends came to 11 bases. CDR3 coding DNA: TGTGCCAGCTCACCACCGCTTGGCACAGACACCGGGGAGCTGTTTTTT. This gives the protein CASSPPLGTDTGELFF.

The chain links TRBV29-1 to TRBJ2-3, with D possibly matching TRBD2 (6 bases). The CDR3 is made up of 15 amino acids. Germline V gives CDR1 SQVTM, CDR2 ANQGSEA. V lost 6 bases, J lost 0 bases, and 16 bases lay in between. The CDR3 nucleotides read TGCAGCGTCGCCGGGACTTTTCCTAGCACAGATACGCAGTATTTT. Amino acids: CSVAGTFPSTDTQYF.

The chain joins TRBV2 to TRBJ2-3, with no clear D. The CDR3 is made up of 11 amino acids. V dropped 4 bases and J dropped 5 bases, with 4 bases sitting between them. Germline V gene data show CDR1 as SNHLY and CDR2 as FYNNEI. This CDR3 reads CASSVIDTQYF. In DNA form, the CDR3 reads TGTGCCAGCAGTGTTATAGATACGCAGTATTTT.

The rearrangement uses TRBV5-4 and TRBJ2-7; maybe TRBD2 (5 bases). Trimming removed 5 bases at V and 2 bases at J, with 14 bases between. There are 14 residues in the CDR3. Per germline, CDR1 SGHNT and CDR2 YYREEE (reference sequence). The CDR3, as DNA: TGTGCCAGCAGGAGCGAATGGGAGCCCTACGAGCAGTACTTC. It is translated as CASRSEWEPYEQYF.

This chain links TRBV15 with TRBJ2-5, with 7 positions matching TRBD2. After removal of 0 bases from V and 3 bases from J, the junction contained 1 base not matched to a gene. The germline gives CDR1 LNHNV, CDR2 YYDKDF (reference sequence). There are 14 residues in the CDR3. Written as DNA, the CDR3 is TGTGCCACCAGCAGAGACCGGGGGGAAGAGACCCAGTACTTC. It is translated as CATSRDRGEETQYF.

The chain combines TRBV7-3 with TRBJ2-6; D is unclear. In germline, CDR1 is SGHTA, CDR2 FQGTGA. There are 15 residues in the CDR3. V dropped 0 bases and J dropped 1 base, with 4 bases sitting between them. CDR3 nucleotides: TGTGCCAGCAGCTTAACGATGTCTGGGGCCAACGTCCTGACTTTC. Translating it yields CASSLTMSGANVLTF.

This chain connects TRBV3-1 to TRBJ2-7; 7 nucleotides line up with TRBD2. Per germline, CDR1 LGHDT and CDR2 YNNKEL (reference sequence). The trim removed 1 base at V and 0 bases at J, leaving 3 bases unmatched. This CDR3 is built from 15 residues. In DNA form, the CDR3 reads TGTGCCAGCAGCCAAGCGGGGGGAAGCTCCTACGAGCAGTACTTC. Its translation is CASSQAGGSSYEQYF.

The genes are TRBV19 and TRBJ2-2, with D perhaps matching TRBD1 or TRBD2 (5 bases each). The germline V gene has CDR1 LNHDA and CDR2 SQIVND (reference sequence). The V end lost 6 bases, the J end lost 11 bases, and 19 bases lay between the germline ends. This CDR3 is built from 14 residues. The CDR3 sequence: CASRRTPEVRELFF. In nucleotides, the CDR3 is TGTGCCAGTAGGAGGACACCGGAGGTGCGTGAGCTGTTTTTT.

The chain uses TRBV6-1 and TRBJ2-2, with D possibly TRBD2 on 6 matching bases. V lost 10 bases and J 7 bases, leaving 16 bases between the germline ends. The CDR3 has 13 amino acids. Germline V gene data show CDR1 as MNHNS and CDR2 as SASEGT. The CDR3 reads CATYTGESGELFF. CDR3 nucleotides: TGTGCCACTTATACGGGAGAAAGCGGGGAGCTGTTTTTT.

This clonotype was counted once. The chain links TRBV5-1 to TRBJ1-5; D remains unclear. The CDR3 is made up of 16 amino acids. The V end lost 0 bases, the J end lost 2 bases, and 12 bases lay between the germline ends. Germline V gene data show CDR1 as SGHRS and CDR2 as YFSETQ. The CDR3 spells CASSLGWGEGNQPQHF. The DNA for the CDR3 is TGCGCCAGCAGCTTGGGCTGGGGAGAGGGCAATCAGCCCCAGCATTTT.

The chain is built from TRBV28 and TRBJ2-7, with 7 bases that match TRBD1. Trimming cost V 5 bases and J 4 bases; bases outside gene matches: 11. Germline V gene lookup returns CDR1 MDHEN and CDR2 SYDVKM. The CDR3 totals 15 residues. CDR3 nucleotides: TGTGCCAGCAGTGGGGTGGCAGGGGGAAGGTACGAGCAGTACTTC. Translating gives CASSGVAGGRYEQYF.

J is TRBJ1-2 and V is TRBV4-1, with a weak D call TRBD1 (5 bases). V lost 4 bases and J 2 bases, leaving 14 bases between the germline ends. Germline assignment: CDR1 MGHRA and CDR2 YSYEKL. CDR3 length equals 15 residues. The DNA of the CDR3 is TGCGCCAGCAGCCGCACCGGGGGGGGAAACTATGGCTACACCTTC. Encoded protein: CASSRTGGGNYGYTF.

V usage is TRBV2 and J usage is TRBJ1-3, with TRBD1 as a possible D gene (5 bases). With 8 bases removed from V and 2 bases from J, the gap between germline ends came to 10 bases. The germline V gene has CDR1 SNHLY and CDR2 FYNNEI. The CDR3 runs 13 residues. CDR3 in amino acids: CASGTAAGNTIYF. CDR3 sequence (DNA): TGTGCCAGCGGGACGGCAGCTGGAAACACCATATATTTT.

The chain recombines TRBV27 with TRBJ2-5; 11 positions match TRBD2. CDR1 is MNHEY and CDR2 is SMNVEV in the germline V gene (reference sequence). With 7 bases clipped from V and 2 bases from J, the junction kept 6 bases outside the gene matches. The CDR3 is made up of 15 amino acids. In DNA form, the CDR3 reads TGTGCCAGCAAACTTAGCGGGAGGGGGCAAGAGACCCAGTACTTC. Amino acids: CASKLSGRGQETQYF.

This chain connects TRBV20-1 to TRBJ1-2, with TRBD1 identical over 12 bases. The CDR3 runs to 20 residues. Trimming at V came to 2 bases and at J to 0 bases, leaving 16 bases not matched to a gene. Germline V gene lookup returns CDR1 DFQATT and CDR2 SNEGSKA (reference sequence). CDR3 DNA sequence: TGCAGTGCTAGAAGTAACGGTAATGGGACAGGGGGCGAAGCTAACTATGGCTACACCTTC. Its protein product is CSARSNGNGTGGEANYGYTF.

The chain uses TRBV6-1 and TRBJ1-5; D call uncertain. The germline CDR1 and CDR2 sequences are MNHNS and SASEGT. Trimming pared 6 bases from V and 2 bases from J, leaving 17 bases between. CDR3 size: 16 residues. The CDR3 DNA is TGTGCCAGCAGCCAAAAGGGCTTAGCAGGCAATCAGCCCCAGCATTTT. It encodes CASSQKGLAGNQPQHF.

This chain links TRBV7-9 with TRBJ2-7; TRBD2 aligns across 9 bases. Trimming removed 4 bases from V and 0 bases from J; junction bases left unmatched: 7. The CDR3 has 16 amino acids. Germline values: CDR1 SEHNR, CDR2 FQNEAQ (reference sequence). CDR3 nucleotides: TGTGCCAGCAGCTCCGGGGCGACTAGCGGCTCCTACGAGCAGTACTTC. This gives the protein CASSSGATSGSYEQYF.

This chain links TRBV3-1 with TRBJ1-1; D gene ambiguous. CDR3 length equals 13 residues. In germline, CDR1 is LGHDT, CDR2 YNNKEL (reference sequence). The V end was cut by 1 base, the J end by 11 bases, with 14 bases between. This CDR3 reads CASSQVGQLGAFF. CDR3 nucleotides: TGTGCCAGCAGCCAAGTAGGCCAGCTTGGCGCTTTCTTT.

This clonotype has only one observation. This chain connects TRBV18 to TRBJ2-1, with D uncertain. Trimming removed 2 bases at V and 6 bases at J, with 11 bases between. Germline lookup yields CDR1 KGHSH and CDR2 LQKENI. This CDR3 comprises 14 residues. The CDR3 region is CASSPELDPNEQFF. The CDR3 DNA sequence: TGTGCCAGCTCACCAGAGCTAGACCCCAATGAGCAGTTCTTC. The variable domain in full, with the rest retrieved from reference TRBV18 and TRBJ2-1, is NAGVMQNPRHLVRRRGQEARLRCSPMKGHSHVYWYRQLPEEGLKFMVYLQKENIIDESGMPKERFSAEFPKEGPSILRIQQVVRGDSAAYFCASSPELDPNEQFFGPGTRLTVL.

This clonotype was seen a handful of times. The chain uses TRBV29-1 and TRBJ1-2; possibly TRBD1 for D (5 bases). Per the germline V gene, CDR1 is SQVTM and CDR2 is ANQGSEA. Trimming shortened V by 6 bases and J by 6 bases, and 26 bases separated the two germline ends. The CDR3 spans 16 residues. This chain's CDR3 is CSVAGGAASLGDGYTF. The DNA for the CDR3 is TGCAGCGTGGCGGGCGGGGCAGCCTCCCTTGGTGATGGCTACACCTTC.

The chain recombines TRBV7-2 with TRBJ1-2; possibly TRBD1 for D (5 bases). The CDR3 is made up of 15 amino acids. The germline V gene encodes CDR1 SGHTA and CDR2 FQGNSA. V was trimmed by 2 bases and J by 1 base, leaving 11 bases between them. The CDR3 DNA reads as TGTGCCAGCAGCTTACAGGGAATGAGTAACTATGGCTACACCTTC. Translating gives CASSLQGMSNYGYTF.

The chain recombines TRBV6-6 with TRBJ2-7, with D possibly being TRBD1 (5 bases). CDR1 is MNHNY, CDR2 SVGAGI, per germline (reference sequence). The CDR3 runs to 13 residues. Deletions cut 6 bases from V and 7 bases from J, with 16 bases between. CDR3 DNA sequence: TGTGCCAGCAGCCCCCCGGCAGGGTTGGAGCAGTACTTC. Protein product: CASSPPAGLEQYF.

The CDR3 loop reads CASSPSRGNYGYTF. As DNA, the CDR3 is TGTGCCAGCAGCCCGAGCCGGGGCAACTATGGCTACACCTTC. This chain connects TRBV11-1 to TRBJ1-2; the D gene is possibly TRBD1 (5 bases). CDR1 is SGHAT and CDR2 is FQDESV in the germline V gene (reference sequence). V was shortened by 5 bases and J by 2 bases, with 12 bases between the two germline ends. CDR3 length: 14 amino acids.

This rearrangement joins TRBV3-1 to TRBJ1-1, with D possibly matching TRBD1 (6 bases). This CDR3 has 13 amino acids. Germline V gene data show CDR1 as LGHDT and CDR2 as YNNKEL (reference sequence). V shed 3 bases and J shed 11 bases, with 16 bases lying between them. In nucleotides, the CDR3 is TGTGCCAGCAGCCAGACGGCAGGGGTTCTTGCTTTCTTT. Translation: CASSQTAGVLAFF.

The rearrangement links TRBV30 to TRBJ1-2; D is ambiguous. The V gene's germline CDR1 is GTSNPN and CDR2 SVGIG (reference sequence). This CDR3 has 13 residues. The V and J ends lost 4 bases and 3 bases respectively, with 12 bases between them. The CDR3 protein is CAWTLGPYYGYTF. The CDR3 DNA is TGTGCCTGGACTCTTGGACCTTACTATGGCTACACCTTC.